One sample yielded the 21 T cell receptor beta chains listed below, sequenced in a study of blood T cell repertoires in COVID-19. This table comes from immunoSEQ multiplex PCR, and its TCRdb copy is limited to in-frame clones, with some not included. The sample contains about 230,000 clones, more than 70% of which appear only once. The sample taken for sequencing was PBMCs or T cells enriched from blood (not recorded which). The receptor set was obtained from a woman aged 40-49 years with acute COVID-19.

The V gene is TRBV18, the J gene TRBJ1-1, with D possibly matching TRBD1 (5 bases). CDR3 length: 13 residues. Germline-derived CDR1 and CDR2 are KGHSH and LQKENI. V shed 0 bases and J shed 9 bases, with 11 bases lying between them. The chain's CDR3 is CASSPPKWGKAFF. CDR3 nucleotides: TGTGCCAGCTCACCACCGAAGTGGGGCAAAGCTTTCTTT.

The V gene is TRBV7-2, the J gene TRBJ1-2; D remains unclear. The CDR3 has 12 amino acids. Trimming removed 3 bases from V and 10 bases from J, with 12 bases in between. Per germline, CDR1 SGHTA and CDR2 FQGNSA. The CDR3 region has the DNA TGTGCCAGCAGCTTCAACAGTCTTCACTACACCTTC. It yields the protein CASSFNSLHYTF.

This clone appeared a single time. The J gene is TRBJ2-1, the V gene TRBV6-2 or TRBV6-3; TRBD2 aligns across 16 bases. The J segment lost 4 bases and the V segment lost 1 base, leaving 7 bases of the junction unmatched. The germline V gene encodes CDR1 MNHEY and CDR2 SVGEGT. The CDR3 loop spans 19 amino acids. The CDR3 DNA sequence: TGTGCCAGCAGTTACTTGGGACTAGCGGGGGGGCGAGGGTACAATGAGCAGTTCTTC. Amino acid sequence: CASSYLGLAGGRGYNEQFF.

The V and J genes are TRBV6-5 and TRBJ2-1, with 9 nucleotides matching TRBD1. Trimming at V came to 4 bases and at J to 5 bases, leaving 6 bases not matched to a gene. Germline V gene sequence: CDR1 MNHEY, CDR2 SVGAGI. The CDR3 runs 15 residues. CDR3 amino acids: CASSLTGTGNNEQFF. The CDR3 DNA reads TGTGCCAGCAGTTTAACCGGGACAGGGAACAATGAGCAGTTCTTC.

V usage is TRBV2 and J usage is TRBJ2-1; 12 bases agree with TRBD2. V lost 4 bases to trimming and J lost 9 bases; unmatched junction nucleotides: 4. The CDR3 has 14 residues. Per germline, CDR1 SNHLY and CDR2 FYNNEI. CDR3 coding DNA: TGTGCCAGCAGTGGACTAGCGGGAGTCGGTGAGCAGTTCTTC. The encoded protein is CASSGLAGVGEQFF.

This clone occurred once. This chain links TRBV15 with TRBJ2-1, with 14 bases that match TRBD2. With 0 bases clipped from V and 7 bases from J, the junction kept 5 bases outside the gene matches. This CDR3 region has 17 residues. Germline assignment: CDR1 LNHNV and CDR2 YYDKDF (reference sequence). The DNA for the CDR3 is TGTGCCACCAGCAGAGATGGGGGGACTAGCGGGAGAAATGAGCAGTTCTTC. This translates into CATSRDGGTSGRNEQFF.

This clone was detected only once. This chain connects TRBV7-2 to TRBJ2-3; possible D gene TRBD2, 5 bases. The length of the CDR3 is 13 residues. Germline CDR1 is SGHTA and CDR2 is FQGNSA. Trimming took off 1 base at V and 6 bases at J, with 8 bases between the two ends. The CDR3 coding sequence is TGTGCCAGCAGCTTAGGGACTCATGATACGCAGTATTTT. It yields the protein CASSLGTHDTQYF.

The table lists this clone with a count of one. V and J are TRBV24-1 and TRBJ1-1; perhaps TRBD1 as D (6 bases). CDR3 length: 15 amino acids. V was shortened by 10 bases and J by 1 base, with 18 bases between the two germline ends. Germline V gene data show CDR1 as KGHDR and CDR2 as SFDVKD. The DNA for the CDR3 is TGTGCCACTAGGGAGGGGGGCTTAGGGAACACTGAAGCTTTCTTT. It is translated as CATREGGLGNTEAFF.

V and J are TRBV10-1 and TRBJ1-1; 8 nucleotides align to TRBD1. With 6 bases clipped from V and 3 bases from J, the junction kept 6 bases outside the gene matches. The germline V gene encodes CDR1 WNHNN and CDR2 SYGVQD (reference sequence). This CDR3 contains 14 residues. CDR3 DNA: TGCGCCAGCAGCCAAGACAGGGGTTACACTGAAGCTTTCTTT. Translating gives CASSQDRGYTEAFF.

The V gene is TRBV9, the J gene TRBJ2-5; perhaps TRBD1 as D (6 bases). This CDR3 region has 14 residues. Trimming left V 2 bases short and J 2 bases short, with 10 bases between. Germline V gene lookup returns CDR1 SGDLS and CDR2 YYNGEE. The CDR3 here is CASSVTGNQETQYF. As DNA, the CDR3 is TGTGCCAGCAGCGTCACAGGGAATCAAGAGACCCAGTACTTC.

The CDR3 protein is CASSQGPGQGVGSYGYTF. For the CDR3, the DNA is TGCGCCAGCAGCCAAGGGCCGGGACAGGGGGTAGGTAGCTATGGCTACACCTTC. The V call is TRBV4-3, the J call TRBJ1-2, with 11 bases fitting TRBD1. The CDR3 extends over 18 amino acids. J gave up 4 bases and V 1 base, and 11 bases lay outside the gene matches. CDR1 is LGHNA and CDR2 is YSLEER in the germline V gene.

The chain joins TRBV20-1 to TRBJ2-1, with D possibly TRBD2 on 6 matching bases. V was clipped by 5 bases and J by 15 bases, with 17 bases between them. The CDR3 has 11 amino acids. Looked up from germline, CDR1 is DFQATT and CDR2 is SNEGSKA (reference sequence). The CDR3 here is CSASPGLLMFF. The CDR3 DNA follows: TGCAGTGCTTCCCCGGGACTTCTAATGTTCTTC.

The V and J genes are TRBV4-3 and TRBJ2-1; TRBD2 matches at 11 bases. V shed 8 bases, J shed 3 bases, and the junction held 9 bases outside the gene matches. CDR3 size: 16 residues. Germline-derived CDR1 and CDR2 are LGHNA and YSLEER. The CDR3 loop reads CASRSLAGGLYNEQFF. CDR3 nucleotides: TGCGCCAGCCGATCTTTAGCGGGGGGGCTCTACAATGAGCAGTTCTTC.

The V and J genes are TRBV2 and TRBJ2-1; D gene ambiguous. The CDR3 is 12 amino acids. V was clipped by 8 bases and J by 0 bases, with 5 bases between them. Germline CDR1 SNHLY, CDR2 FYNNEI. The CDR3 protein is CASGSSYNEQFF. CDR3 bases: TGTGCCAGCGGTAGCTCCTACAATGAGCAGTTCTTC.

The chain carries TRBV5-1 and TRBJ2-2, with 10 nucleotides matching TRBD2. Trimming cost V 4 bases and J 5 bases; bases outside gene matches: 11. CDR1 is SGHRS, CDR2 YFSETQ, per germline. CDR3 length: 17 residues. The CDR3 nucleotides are TGCGCCAGCAGCCCTTCCAGCGGGGGGGCCCGGACCGGGGAGCTGTTTTTT. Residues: CASSPSSGGARTGELFF.

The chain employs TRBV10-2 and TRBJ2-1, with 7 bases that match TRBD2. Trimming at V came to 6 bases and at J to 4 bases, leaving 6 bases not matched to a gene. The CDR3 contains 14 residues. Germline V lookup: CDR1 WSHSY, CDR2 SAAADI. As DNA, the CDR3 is TGCGCCAGCAGGGGGGAGCGGGGTTACAATGAGCAGTTCTTC. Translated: CASRGERGYNEQFF.

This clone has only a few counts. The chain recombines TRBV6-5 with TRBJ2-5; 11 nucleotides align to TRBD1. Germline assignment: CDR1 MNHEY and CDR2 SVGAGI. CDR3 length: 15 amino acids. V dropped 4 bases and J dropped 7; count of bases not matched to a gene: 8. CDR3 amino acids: CASSFPPGTGGTQYF. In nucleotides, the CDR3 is TGTGCCAGCAGTTTCCCACCCGGGACAGGGGGGACCCAGTACTTC.

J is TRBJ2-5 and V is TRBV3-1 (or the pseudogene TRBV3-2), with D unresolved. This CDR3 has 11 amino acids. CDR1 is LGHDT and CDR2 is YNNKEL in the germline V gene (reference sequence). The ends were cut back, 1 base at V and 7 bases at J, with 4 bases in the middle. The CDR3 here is CASSQGGTQYF. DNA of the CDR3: TGTGCCAGCAGCCAAGGCGGGACCCAGTACTTC.

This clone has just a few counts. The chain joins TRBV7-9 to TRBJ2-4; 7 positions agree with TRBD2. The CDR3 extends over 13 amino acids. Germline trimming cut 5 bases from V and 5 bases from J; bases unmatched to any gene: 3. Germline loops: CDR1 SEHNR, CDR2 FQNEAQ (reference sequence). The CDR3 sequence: CASSKGRENIQYF. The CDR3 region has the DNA TGTGCCAGCAGCAAGGGGAGGGAAAACATTCAGTACTTC.

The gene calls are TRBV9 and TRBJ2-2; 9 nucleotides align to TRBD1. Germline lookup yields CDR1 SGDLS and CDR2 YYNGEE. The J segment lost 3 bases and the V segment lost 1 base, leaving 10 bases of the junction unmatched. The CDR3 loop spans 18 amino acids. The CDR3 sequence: CASSVSPGQGKDTGELFF. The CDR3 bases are TGTGCCAGCAGCGTATCGCCCGGACAGGGGAAGGACACCGGGGAGCTGTTTTTT.

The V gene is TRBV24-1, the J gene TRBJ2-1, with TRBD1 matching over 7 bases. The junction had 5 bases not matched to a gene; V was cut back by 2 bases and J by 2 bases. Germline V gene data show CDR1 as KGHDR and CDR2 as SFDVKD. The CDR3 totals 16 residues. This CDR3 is CATSDSGTAAYNEQFF. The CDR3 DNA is TGTGCCACCAGTGATTCCGGGACAGCGGCCTACAATGAGCAGTTCTTC.